These T cell receptor beta chains were read from a single sample in a study of blood T cell repertoires in COVID-19. Here immunoSEQ multiplex PCR was the method, and the copy in TCRdb shows in-frame clones only, minus some. The data contain roughly 52,000 clones, roughly 86% of them singletons. The sample taken for sequencing was peripheral blood. The receptors derive from a man between 60 and 70 years old with active COVID-19. Each CDR3 is given with its conserved first and last residue. D genes are given only for firm matches. Where a row states a size, it is once, few, many or the class of an expanded clone; other rows omit it.

size: .
J: TRBJ2-2
D: .
V: TRBV21-1
CDR3: CASTNWREGTNTGELFF
DNA: TGTGCCAGCACCAACTGGAGGGAGGGCACGAACACCGGGGAGCTGTTTTTT

size: .
J: TRBJ2-7
D: .
V: TRBV10-1
CDR3: CASSHLQGPYEQYF
DNA: TGCGCCAGCAGCCATCTACAGGGTCCCTACGAGCAGTACTTC

size: .
J: TRBJ1-1
D: .
V: TRBV20-1
CDR3: CSASPRNTEAFF
DNA: TGCAGTGCTAGTCCCAGGAACACTGAAGCTTTCTTT

size: .
J: TRBJ2-2
D: TRBD2
V: TRBV2
CDR3: CASSGGLGDTGELFF
DNA: TGTGCCAGCAGTGGGGGACTAGGGGACACCGGGGAGCTGTTTTTT

size: few
J: TRBJ1-5
D: TRBD1
V: TRBV2
CDR3: CASSRDRGSNQPQHF
DNA: TGTGCCAGCAGTAGGGACAGGGGAAGCAATCAGCCCCAGCATTTT

size: few
J: TRBJ2-2
D: TRBD2
V: TRBV5-4
CDR3: CASSPTSGRAEELFF
DNA: TGTGCCAGCAGCCCGACTAGCGGGAGGGCCGAGGAGCTGTTTTTT

size: .
J: TRBJ2-1
D: TRBD2
V: TRBV11-2
CDR3: CASSPGLAGVSYNEQFF
DNA: TGTGCCAGCAGCCCGGGACTAGCGGGAGTGTCCTACAATGAGCAGTTCTTC

size: .
J: TRBJ2-1
D: TRBD2
V: TRBV10-3
CDR3: CAISPGLAGVGYYNEQFF
DNA: TGTGCCATCAGTCCCGGACTAGCGGGAGTCGGGTACTACAATGAGCAGTTCTTC

size: .
J: TRBJ1-2
D: .
V: TRBV6-4
CDR3: CASSARPGAPDGYTF
DNA: TGTGCCAGCAGTGCCCGACCTGGGGCTCCAGATGGCTACACCTTC

size: .
J: TRBJ2-1
D: TRBD1
V: TRBV11-3
CDR3: CASSFSGGSYNEQFF
DNA: TGTGCCAGCAGCTTTTCAGGGGGCAGCTACAATGAGCAGTTCTTC

size: once
J: TRBJ2-3
D: .
V: TRBV3-1/TRBV3-2
CDR3: CASSHLEGTQYF
DNA: TGTGCCAGCAGCCATTTGGAGGGTACGCAGTATTTT

size: .
J: TRBJ2-3
D: .
V: TRBV11-2
CDR3: CASIKRPGTSTDTQYF
DNA: TGTGCCAGCATCAAAAGGCCCGGGACTAGCACAGATACGCAGTATTTT

size: few
J: TRBJ2-3
D: TRBD2
V: TRBV7-2
CDR3: CASSLSSGAPDTQYF
DNA: TGTGCCAGCAGCTTATCTAGCGGGGCCCCGGATACGCAGTATTTT

size: .
J: TRBJ2-5
D: TRBD1
V: TRBV19
CDR3: CASSTDRGQETQYF
DNA: TGTGCCAGTAGTACCGACAGGGGTCAGGAGACCCAGTACTTC